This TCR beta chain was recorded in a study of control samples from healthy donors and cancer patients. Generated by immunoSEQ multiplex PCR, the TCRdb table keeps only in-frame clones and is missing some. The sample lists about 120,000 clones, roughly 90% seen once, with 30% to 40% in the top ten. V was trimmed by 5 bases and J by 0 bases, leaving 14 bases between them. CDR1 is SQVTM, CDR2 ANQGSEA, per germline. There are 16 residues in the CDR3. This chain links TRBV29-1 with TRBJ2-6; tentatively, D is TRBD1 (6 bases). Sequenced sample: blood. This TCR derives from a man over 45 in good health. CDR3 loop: CSVQSGAPSGANVLTF. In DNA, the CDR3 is TGCAGCGTTCAGTCAGGGGCCCCCTCTGGGGCCAACGTCCTGACTTTC.